There are many counts of the clone carrying this TCR beta chain. The data are from a study of T-cell reconstitution after alpha-beta-depleted transplantation in children. CDR3 length equals 15 residues. Losses at the gene ends were 7 bases for V and 7 bases for J; bases not matched to a gene: 12. During its preparation, the TCRbeta library received unique molecular identifiers. TCRdb reanalysed the PCR reads using MiXCR and keeps one entry per CDR3 protein. The sample lists under 300,000 distinct CDR3 sequences, more than 7.5% seen once, with about 4.8% in the top ten. The origin of this receptor is a human donor who donated a stem cell graft to a child with SCID. Specimen: PBMCs from the stem cell graft donor, collected from the stem cell graft. The chain couples TRBV12-3 or TRBV12-4 to TRBJ2-1, with 8 nucleotides matching TRBD2. The CDR3 nucleotides read TGTGCCAGCACCTACGTAGGGACTAGACTGAATGAGCAGTTCTTC. It encodes CASTYVGTRLNEQFF.